Listed below are T cell receptor beta chains from one sample, sequenced in a study of CD8 T cells in acute hepatitis C reinfection. The method was immunoSEQ multiplex PCR; TCRdb's version includes in-frame clones alone and lacks a portion of them. The data show 30,000 to 45,000 clones, with 80% to 90% seen just once and 11% held by the top ten. Sequenced sample: naive CD8+ T cells from PBMCs. All receptors come from a woman aged 18 to 35 who spontaneously cleared hepatitis C infection. Both conserved end residues are part of each CDR3. A D gene is named only where the DNA matches it firmly. The size field is filled for only some rows; it gives once, few, many or a size class.

clone_size d_call j_call v_call cdr3_nt cdr3_aa
- - TRBJ2-1 TRBV5-4 TGTGCCAGCAGCTTGGGGGGTGAGCAGTTCTTC CASSLGGEQFF
- TRBD2 TRBJ2-1 TRBV19 TGTGCCAGTACCATATCGCTAGCGGGAAATGAGCAGTTCTTC CASTISLAGNEQFF
- TRBD1 TRBJ1-1 TRBV5-1 TGCGCCAGCAGCCCAGGACAGGGTTATCAATTCACTGAAGCTTTCTTT CASSPGQGYQFTEAFF
- TRBD1 TRBJ2-1 TRBV7-6 TGTGCCAGCAGTGCATCCGGGATTACAGGGGGATCTGAGCAGTTCTTC CASSASGITGGSEQFF
- TRBD2 TRBJ2-2 TRBV7-9 TGTGCCAGCAGCTTGACTAGCGGGAATATGGACACCGGGGAGCTGTTTTTT CASSLTSGNMDTGELFF
- - TRBJ2-3 TRBV29-1 TGCAGCGTTGACAGCACAGATACGCAGTATTTT CSVDSTDTQYF
- - TRBJ1-4 TRBV14 TGTGCCAGCAGCCGAACAGGGTATATTGCTAATGAAAAACTGTTTTTT CASSRTGYIANEKLFF
- - TRBJ2-1 TRBV5-1 TGCGCCAGCAGCTTGGAAGGGAAAGCCTACAATGAGCAGTTCTTC CASSLEGKAYNEQFF
- - TRBJ2-1 TRBV7-9 TGTGCCAGCTGGGGAGGCGGGATGGAAAACAATGAGCAGTTCTTC CASWGGGMENNEQFF
- TRBD2 TRBJ2-1 TRBV13 TGTGCCAGCCAGTGGACTAGCCGGGAGCAGTTCTTC CASQWTSREQFF
- - TRBJ1-2 TRBV7-8 TGTGCCAGCAGCTTGTTACCAAGGGAAAACTATGGCTACACCTTC CASSLLPRENYGYTF
- TRBD1 TRBJ2-5 TRBV5-1 TGCGCCAGCAGCTTCAACCGGGACAGAGCAGATCAAGAGACCCAGTACTTC CASSFNRDRADQETQYF
- TRBD1 TRBJ2-2 TRBV27 TGTGCCAGCAGTTCTTTCACAGGGGCCGGGGAGCTGTTTTTT CASSSFTGAGELFF
- - TRBJ1-5 TRBV9 TGTGCCAGCAGCCCAGACGAGTTGAACCAGCCCCAGCATTTT CASSPDELNQPQHF
- - TRBJ1-2 TRBV9 TGTGCCAGCAGCGTCGGTTCGGGTGGCTACACCTTC CASSVGSGGYTF
- TRBD2 TRBJ2-7 TRBV11-2 TGTGCCAGCAGCTTCCGGACTAGCGGGTTCTACGAGCAGTACTTC CASSFRTSGFYEQYF
few - TRBJ1-1 TRBV15 TGTGCCACCTCACCCGGAACTCGAAGCACTGAAGCTTTCTTT CATSPGTRSTEAFF
- TRBD2 TRBJ2-7 TRBV30 TGTGCCTGGAGTGTAGACAGCGGGAGTCGCTACGAGCAGTACTTC CAWSVDSGSRYEQYF
- TRBD2 TRBJ2-1 TRBV9 TGTGCCAGCAGCGTAGTGTTAGCGGGGGCTAATGAGCAGTTCTTC CASSVVLAGANEQFF
- TRBD1 TRBJ1-1 TRBV19 TGTGCCAGTAGTATGTGGGACGGGACAGACACTGAAGCTTTCTTT CASSMWDGTDTEAFF
- - TRBJ1-2 TRBV30 TGTGCCTGGAGTGTACTGGCTGGTCTGGGCTTC CAWSVLAGLGF
- - TRBJ2-7 TRBV5-1 TGCGCCAGCAGCTTGATTGGCTACGAGCAGTACTTC CASSLIGYEQYF
- TRBD1 TRBJ2-5 TRBV15 TGTGCCACCCGAGGACAGGGTGGGGAGACCCAGTACTTC CATRGQGGETQYF
- TRBD2 TRBJ2-7 TRBV29-1 TGCAGCGTTATGGCGGGGGTCTACGAGCAGTACTTC CSVMAGVYEQYF
- - TRBJ1-1 TRBV7-9 TGTGCCAGCAGCTTAGTCGGCGGGGGTGGCACTGAAGCTTTCTTT CASSLVGGGGTEAFF
- TRBD2 TRBJ2-1 TRBV7-6 TGTGCCAGCAGCGCCGGGACTAGCGGGACTACCGACAATGAGCAGTTCTTC CASSAGTSGTTDNEQFF
once - TRBJ2-1 TRBV15 TGTGCCACCGGGGGCGGGGACAATGAGCAGTTCTTC CATGGGDNEQFF
- TRBD2 TRBJ2-3 TRBV5-4 TGTGCCAGCAGCTTGACTAGCGGGAGAACAGATACGCAGTATTTT CASSLTSGRTDTQYF
- TRBD1 TRBJ2-7 TRBV28 TGTGCCAGCAGTCCCCCGACAGGGCTATGGTACGAGCAGTACTTC CASSPPTGLWYEQYF
once - TRBJ2-7 TRBV7-8 TGTGCCAGCAGCTCTAAATCGGGGGATTACTACGAGCAGTACTTC CASSSKSGDYYEQYF
- - TRBJ2-7 TRBV27 TGTGCCAGCTCTCTTACCGGGACTTCCACCTACGAGCAGTACTTC CASSLTGTSTYEQYF
- - TRBJ1-2 TRBV4-2 TGTGCCAGCAGCCAAGATAGTTCTGGCTACACCTTC CASSQDSSGYTF
- - TRBJ1-5 TRBV19 TGTGCCAGTAGTCCTTCGGCATTCCCATATAGCAATCAGCCCCAGCATTTT CASSPSAFPYSNQPQHF
- - TRBJ1-3 TRBV7-8 TGTGCCAGCAGCTTAAGGGTACAGGCCTCCTCTGGAAACACCATATATTTT CASSLRVQASSGNTIYF
- - TRBJ2-7 TRBV9 TGTGCCAGCAGCGGGAACAGGGCCCCCTACGAGCAGTACTTC CASSGNRAPYEQYF
- TRBD1 TRBJ1-5 TRBV4-2 TGTGCCAGCAGCCAAGAACAGGGGGTTTTCCAGCCCCAGCATTTT CASSQEQGVFQPQHF
few - TRBJ2-3 TRBV7-6 TGTGCCAGCAGCCATCCCTCGGTAGATACGCAGTATTTT CASSHPSVDTQYF
- TRBD2 TRBJ2-2 TRBV6-5 TGTGCCAGCTCACTAGCGGGAGGGGGGACCGGGGAGCTGTTTTTT CASSLAGGGTGELFF
- - TRBJ1-2 TRBV14 TGTGCCAGCAGCCAAGATGGTCTGGGGTGGTATGGCTACACCTTC CASSQDGLGWYGYTF
few TRBD2 TRBJ2-7 TRBV5-4 TGTGCCAGCAGCTTGGGTGGCGGGAGCAGGGTCGAGCAGTACTTC CASSLGGGSRVEQYF
- - TRBJ2-7 TRBV7-9 TGTGCCAGCAGCTTAGTATCCGAGACGGAATACGAGCAGTACTTC CASSLVSETEYEQYF
few - TRBJ1-2 TRBV7-6 TGTGCCAGCAGCCCTGGCGGAGGGATGGGCATCTCAGGCTACACCTTC CASSPGGGMGISGYTF
few - TRBJ2-5 TRBV29-1 TGCAGCGTTAGTCCAGGGGCGAGAGAGACCCAGTACTTC CSVSPGARETQYF
- - TRBJ1-4 TRBV14 TGTGCCAGCAGCCAACGGACAGCCGAAAAACTGTTTTTT CASSQRTAEKLFF
- TRBD1 TRBJ1-3 TRBV2 TGTGCCAGCATTCGAGGGACAGGGGGCGACGGCACCATATATTTT CASIRGTGGDGTIYF
- - TRBJ2-2 TRBV5-6 TGTGCCAGCAGCGTGGACAGGGAGGGCCTGGTGGGAACCGGGGAGCTGTTTTTT CASSVDREGLVGTGELFF
- TRBD2 TRBJ2-1 TRBV5-1 TGCGCCAGCAGCCGGAGACTAGCCGGAGAGGTCGATGAGCAGTTCTTC CASSRRLAGEVDEQFF
once TRBD2 TRBJ2-7 TRBV27 TGTGCCAGCAGCCCGCCGGGGATGGGCGGGAGCTGCGAGCAGTACTTC CASSPPGMGGSCEQYF
few TRBD1 TRBJ1-2 TRBV10-3 TGTGCCATCAGTGAGCCGGTCCCGGGACAGGGGAACTATGGCTACACCTTC CAISEPVPGQGNYGYTF
- - TRBJ1-4 TRBV7-6 TGTGCCATAAGTACCGGCACTAATGAAAAACTGTTTTTT CAISTGTNEKLFF
- - TRBJ2-5 TRBV9 TGTGCCAGCAGCGTACTCTCAGGGGCAGAGACCCAGTACTTC CASSVLSGAETQYF
- TRBD2 TRBJ2-1 TRBV13 TGTGCCAGCAGCTCGGTCCCTCCGGGAGGCAATGAGCAGTTCTTC CASSSVPPGGNEQFF
once - TRBJ2-1 TRBV5-6 TGTGCCAGCAGCTTGGACAGTCCCAATGAGCAGTTCTTC CASSLDSPNEQFF
few - TRBJ1-5 TRBV30 TGTGCCTGGAGTGTAGGTCAGCCCCAGCATTTT CAWSVGQPQHF
- - TRBJ2-3 TRBV27 TGTGCCAGCAGTTTCGCCAGCTCTAGCACAGATACGCAGTATTTT CASSFASSSTDTQYF
- TRBD2 TRBJ2-7 TRBV5-1 TGCGCCAGCAGCGGGGGACTAGCGGGAGCGGATGAGCAGTACTTC CASSGGLAGADEQYF
once - TRBJ1-3 TRBV11-2 TGTGCCAGCAGCTTTACAGGGTCTGGAAACACCATATATTTT CASSFTGSGNTIYF
- TRBD1 TRBJ2-3 TRBV6-5 TGTGCCAGCAGACCTAACAGGGGGCTGACAGATACGCAGTATTTT CASRPNRGLTDTQYF